This T cell receptor beta chain came from a study of blood T cell repertoires in COVID-19. Study as a whole: Some COVID-19 samples were acute and others convalescent; all came from the United States, Italy and Spain. Sample material is recorded as cDNA or gDNA derived from T cells, B-cell-depleted T cells, or PBMCs.

Method: immunoSEQ multiplex PCR; TCRdb's copy keeps in-frame clones and lacks some. Of some 170,000 clones detected, about three quarters appear once; the ten largest clones hold roughly 2.8%. This CDR3 comprises 16 residues. V dropped 1 base and J dropped 1 base, with 13 bases sitting between them. CDR1 and CDR2 (germline): SGHVS, FNYEAQ. Sequencing was done on a sample of peripheral blood. This TCR was sampled from a man in his sixties or seventies with acute or convalescent COVID-19. The chain has TRBV7-6 and TRBJ1-2; no definite D call. CDR3 DNA: TGTGCCAGCAGCTTAGGTCGATCGAGAGTTAACTATGGCTACACCTTC. It codes for CASSLGRSRVNYGYTF. The variable domain in full, completed from reference TRBV7-6 and TRBJ1-2, reads GAGVSQSPRYKVTKRGQDVALRCDPISGHVSLYWYRQALGQGPEFLTYFNYEAQQDKSGLPNDRFSAERPEGSISTLTIQRTEQRDSAMYRCASSLGRSRVNYGYTFGSGTRLTVV.